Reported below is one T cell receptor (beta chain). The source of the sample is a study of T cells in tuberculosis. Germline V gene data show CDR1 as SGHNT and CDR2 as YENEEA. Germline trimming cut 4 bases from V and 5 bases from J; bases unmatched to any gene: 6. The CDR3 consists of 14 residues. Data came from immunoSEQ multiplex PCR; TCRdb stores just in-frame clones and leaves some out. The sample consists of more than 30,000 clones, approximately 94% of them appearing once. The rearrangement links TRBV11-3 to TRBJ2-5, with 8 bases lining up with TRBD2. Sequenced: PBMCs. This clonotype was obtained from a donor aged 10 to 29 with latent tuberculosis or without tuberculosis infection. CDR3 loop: CASSSGRGGETQYF. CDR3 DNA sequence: TGTGCCAGCAGCTCCGGTCGGGGGGGCGAGACCCAGTACTTC.